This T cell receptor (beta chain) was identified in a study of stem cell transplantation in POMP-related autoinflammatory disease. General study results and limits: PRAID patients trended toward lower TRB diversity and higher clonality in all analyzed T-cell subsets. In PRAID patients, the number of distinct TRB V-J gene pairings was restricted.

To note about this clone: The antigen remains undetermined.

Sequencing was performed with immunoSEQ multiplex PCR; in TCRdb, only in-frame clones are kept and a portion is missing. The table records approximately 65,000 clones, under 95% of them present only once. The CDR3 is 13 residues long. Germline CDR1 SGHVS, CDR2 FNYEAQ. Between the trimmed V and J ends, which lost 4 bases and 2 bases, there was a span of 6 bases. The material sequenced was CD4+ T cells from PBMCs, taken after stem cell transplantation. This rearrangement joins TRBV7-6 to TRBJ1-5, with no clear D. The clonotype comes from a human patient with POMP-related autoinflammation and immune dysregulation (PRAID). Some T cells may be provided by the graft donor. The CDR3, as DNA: TGTGCCAGCAGCTCAGACCGCAATCAGCCCCAGCATTTT. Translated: CASSSDRNQPQHF.